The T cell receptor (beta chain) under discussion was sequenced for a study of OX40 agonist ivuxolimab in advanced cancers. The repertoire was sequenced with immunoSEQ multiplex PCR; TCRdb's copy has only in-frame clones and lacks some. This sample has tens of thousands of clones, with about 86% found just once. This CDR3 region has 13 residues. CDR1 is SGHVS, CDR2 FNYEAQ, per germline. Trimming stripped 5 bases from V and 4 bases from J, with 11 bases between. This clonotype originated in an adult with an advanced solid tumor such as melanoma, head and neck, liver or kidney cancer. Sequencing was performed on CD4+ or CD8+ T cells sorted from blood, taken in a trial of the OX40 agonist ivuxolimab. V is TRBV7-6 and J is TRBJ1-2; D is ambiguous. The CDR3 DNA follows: TGTGCCAGCAGCCCGACCGGGGTCTATGGCTACACCTTC. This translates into CASSPTGVYGYTF. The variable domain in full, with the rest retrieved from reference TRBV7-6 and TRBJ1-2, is GAGVSQSPRYKVTKRGQDVALRCDPISGHVSLYWYRQALGQGPEFLTYFNYEAQQDKSGLPNDRFSAERPEGSISTLTIQRTEQRDSAMYRCASSPTGVYGYTFGSGTRLTVV.